The clone carrying this T cell receptor beta chain was picked up many times. The antigen remains undetermined. This record belongs to a study of T cells after yellow fever vaccination. TCRdb re-analysed the 5' RACE reads in MiXCR, keeping a single row per CDR3 protein. The sample includes 320,000 or so distinct CDR3 sequences, roughly 7.5% seen only once; the top ten take approximately 15%. The germline V gene encodes CDR1 SNHLY and CDR2 FYNNEI. This CDR3 comprises 10 residues. Between the trimmed V and J ends, which lost 4 bases and 5 bases, there was a span of 2 bases. Study-wide results and limits: Post-booster repertoires again held most primary-vaccination clones (about 95% CD4, 75% to 90% CD8).

Here the sequenced sample was PBMCs, taken 35 to 50 days after the first yellow fever vaccination. The origin of this receptor is a man younger than 30 who received the YFV17D yellow fever vaccine. The chain carries TRBV2 and TRBJ2-5; D is unresolved. The CDR3 DNA reads as TGTGCCAGCAGTGTGGAGACCCAGTACTTC. Its protein product is CASSVETQYF.